This is a list of T cell receptor beta chains from one sample in a study of T cell responses to AZD1222 COVID-19 vaccine. This table comes from immunoSEQ multiplex PCR, and its TCRdb copy is limited to in-frame clones, with some not included. The data contain tens of thousands of clones, 91% of them singletons. This sample comprised peripheral blood, obtained 28 days after the second AZD1222 dose. The source of these receptors is an adult who received the AZD1222 COVID-19 vaccine. Each CDR3 is given with its conserved first and last residue. Fields, in order: clone size, V gene, D gene, J gene, CDR3 protein, CDR3 DNA. A D gene is named only where the DNA matches it firmly. Only part of the rows carry a size: once, few, many, or a class if the clone is expanded.

NA,TRBV28,NA,TRBJ2-1,CASRRADYYNEQFF,TGTGCCAGTCGTAGGGCGGACTACTACAATGAGCAGTTCTTC
NA,TRBV7-2,NA,TRBJ2-2,CASSLDVGSGTGELFF,TGTGCCAGCAGCTTAGACGTCGGCTCAGGGACCGGGGAGCTGTTTTTT
NA,TRBV28,NA,TRBJ1-2,CASTRQDLYGYTF,TGTGCCAGCACCAGACAGGACCTTTATGGCTACACCTTC
NA,TRBV6-5,NA,TRBJ1-2,CASSYSRRGNYGYTF,TGTGCCAGCAGTTACTCGAGACGTGGGAACTATGGCTACACCTTC
NA,TRBV18,TRBD1,TRBJ2-6,CASSPTGTGSSGANVLTF,TGTGCCAGCTCACCAACCGGGACAGGGAGCTCTGGGGCCAACGTCCTGACTTTC
once,TRBV28,NA,TRBJ1-5,CASSSQGAGNQPQHF,TGTGCCAGCAGTTCCCAGGGAGCGGGCAATCAGCCCCAGCATTTT
NA,TRBV6-5,NA,TRBJ1-1,CASSYKRGTRDTEAFF,TGTGCCAGCAGTTACAAGAGGGGAACTCGGGACACTGAAGCTTTCTTT
NA,TRBV28,NA,TRBJ1-5,CASSRTGQHSNQPQHF,TGTGCCAGCAGTCGAACTGGACAGCATAGCAATCAGCCCCAGCATTTT
NA,TRBV27,NA,TRBJ1-2,CASSLQGHPTNYGYTF,TGTGCCAGCAGTTTGCAGGGCCACCCTACTAACTATGGCTACACCTTC
NA,TRBV28,NA,TRBJ2-3,CASSSTGRRTDTQYF,TGTGCCAGCAGTTCCACAGGGAGACGCACAGATACGCAGTATTTT
NA,TRBV7-3,TRBD2,TRBJ2-7,CASSTEAGVDYEQYF,TGTGCCAGCAGCACAGAAGCGGGAGTGGACTACGAGCAGTACTTC
once,TRBV28,TRBD2,TRBJ2-7,CASRTETSGIPEQYF,TGTGCCAGCAGAACAGAGACTAGCGGGATCCCCGAGCAGTACTTC
once,TRBV3-1/TRBV3-2,NA,TRBJ2-2,CASSQIRHTGELFF,TGTGCCAGCAGCCAAATTCGTCACACCGGGGAGCTGTTTTTT
once,TRBV9,TRBD1,TRBJ2-7,CASSVTGTGYEQYF,TGTGCCAGCAGCGTAACCGGGACAGGGTACGAGCAGTACTTC
once,TRBV6-5,NA,TRBJ1-4,CASRRTPYNEKLFF,TGTGCCAGCAGGAGGACACCCTATAATGAAAAACTGTTTTTT
NA,TRBV29-1,NA,TRBJ1-1,CSAEQNWATEAFF,TGCAGCGCAGAACAGAACTGGGCCACTGAAGCTTTCTTT
once,TRBV7-9,NA,TRBJ2-2,CASSQGGNTGELFF,TGTGCCAGCAGCCAGGGTGGGAACACCGGGGAGCTGTTTTTT
NA,TRBV4-1,NA,TRBJ2-1,CASSLGTSRGLYNEQFF,TGCGCCAGCAGCCTTGGGACATCCCGTGGTTTGTACAATGAGCAGTTCTTC
NA,TRBV18,TRBD1,TRBJ1-5,CASSPDRVGQPQHF,TGTGCCAGCTCACCGGACAGGGTCGGTCAGCCCCAGCATTTT
NA,TRBV20-1,NA,TRBJ1-5,CSASSGAGVNQPQHF,TGCAGTGCTAGTTCCGGGGCTGGTGTGAATCAGCCCCAGCATTTT
NA,TRBV28,TRBD2,TRBJ2-2,CASSQPGLAVYAGELFF,TGTGCCAGCAGTCAACCGGGACTAGCTGTTTACGCCGGGGAGCTGTTTTTT
NA,TRBV11-3,TRBD1,TRBJ2-5,CASSPGTGGQETQYF,TGTGCCAGCAGCCCTGGGACAGGGGGACAAGAGACCCAGTACTTC
NA,TRBV18,TRBD2,TRBJ2-3,CASSPPAGGGYTDTQYF,TGTGCCAGCTCACCACCGGCGGGAGGCGGGTACACAGATACGCAGTATTTT
NA,TRBV6-2/TRBV6-3,NA,TRBJ2-3,CASSYRSDPPTDTQYF,TGTGCCAGCAGTTACAGATCGGACCCCCCCACAGATACGCAGTATTTT
NA,TRBV4-1,NA,TRBJ2-7,CASSQVESVTYEQYF,TGCGCCAGCAGCCAAGTAGAGTCGGTTACCTACGAGCAGTACTTC
NA,TRBV28,NA,TRBJ2-3,CASRAGTHEDTQYF,TGTGCCAGCAGAGCCGGGACCCATGAAGATACGCAGTATTTT
NA,TRBV28,NA,TRBJ2-3,CASPEGRGDPTDTQYF,TGTGCCAGCCCTGAAGGCAGGGGGGACCCCACAGATACGCAGTATTTT
once,TRBV10-1,NA,TRBJ2-2,CASRPTGGTGELFF,TGCGCCAGCAGGCCCACCGGGGGTACCGGGGAGCTGTTTTTT
NA,TRBV4-1,TRBD1,TRBJ2-7,CASSHGQGGFYEQYF,TGCGCCAGCAGCCACGGACAGGGGGGTTTTTACGAGCAGTACTTC